The source of this TCR beta chain is a study of Graves' ophthalmopathy and Graves' hyperthyroidism. In germline, CDR1 is LNHDA, CDR2 SQIVND (reference sequence). The CDR3 sequence is 14 residues long. J lost 1 base, V lost 7 bases, and 6 bases had no gene match. Thyroid ultrasound, orbital computed tomography, TRAb, serum thyroxine and clinical symptoms formed the basis of diagnosis. The TCR beta CDR3 regions underwent amplification from RNA transcripts. The authors performed first-round RT-PCR with HTBI primers and then a second-round multiplex PCR. In TCRdb, the multiplex PCR reads were re-called with MiXCR into one record per CDR3 protein. This table holds more than 1,000,000 distinct CDR3 sequences, less than 45% found once.

Sequenced input: peripheral blood or thyroid tissue (not recorded which). The chain joins TRBV19 to TRBJ1-1; TRBD1 aligns across 7 bases. This receptor was identified in an adult man with Graves' hyperthyroidism. Written as DNA, the CDR3 is TGTGCCAGTAAACCCGGGACAGCGAACACTGAAGCTTTCTTT. This gives the protein CASKPGTANTEAFF.